This T cell receptor (beta chain) was sequenced for a study of long-term antiretroviral therapy in people with HIV. Broader study findings: The study found narrower CDR3 length ranges in HIV repertoires than in controls. Post-treatment diversity went higher with ART but stayed below transplant donor controls. Dominance of pre-ART expanded clones persisted, fluctuating and often declining after ART.

This clone was detected only once. Its antigen is as yet unknown. The ends were cut back, 5 bases at V and 5 bases at J, with 15 bases in the middle. The V gene's germline CDR1 is LNHNV and CDR2 YYDKDF (reference sequence). The CDR3 is 14 amino acids. At the survey level, the v3.0 immunoSEQ assay was run. This table comes from immunoSEQ multiplex PCR, and its TCRdb copy is limited to in-frame clones, with some not included. The repertoire consists of approximately 29,000 clones, with roughly 73% occurring once and the leading ten covering almost 9.5%. The TCR comes from a young man with HIV. V and J are TRBV15 and TRBJ2-5; D unresolved. Here the sequenced sample was unsorted PBMCs, taken 1.5 years before starting antiretroviral therapy. In DNA, the CDR3 is TGTGCCACCAGCGGCTCCGGGCCCCGGGAGACCCAGTACTTC. Residues: CATSGSGPRETQYF. Full variable domain (missing parts from reference TRBV15 and TRBJ2-5): DAMVIQNPRYQVTQFGKPVTLSCSQTLNHNVMYWYQQKSSQAPKLLFHYYDKDFNNEADTPDNFQSRRPNTSFCFLDIRSPGLGDTAMYLCATSGSGPRETQYFGPGTRLLVL.